This is a list of T cell receptor beta chains from one sample in a study of OX40 agonist ivuxolimab in advanced cancers. Sequenced by immunoSEQ multiplex PCR; TCRdb stores in-frame clones only, minus some. The sample carries roughly 56,000 clones, approximately 86% recorded once. The material was CD4+ or CD8+ T cells sorted from blood, obtained in a trial of the OX40 agonist ivuxolimab. The receptors originated from an adult with an advanced solid tumor such as melanoma, head and neck, liver or kidney cancer. The CDR3 runs from the conserved cysteine through the conserved F or W. D genes are given only for firm matches. Size is stated for part of the rows, as once, few or many counts, or as a class when the clone is expanded.

clone_size j_call d_call v_call cdr3_aa cdr3_nt
- TRBJ2-1 - TRBV6-5 CASSFSGTPQFF TGTGCCAGCAGTTTCTCCGGGACGCCGCAGTTCTTC
- TRBJ2-7 - TRBV7-2 CASSPYYEQYF TGTGCCAGCAGCCCCTACTACGAGCAGTACTTC
- TRBJ2-7 TRBD2 TRBV28 CASTTSALNSYEQYF TGTGCCAGCACAACTAGCGCGCTGAACTCCTACGAGCAGTACTTC
- TRBJ1-3 TRBD1 TRBV4-2 CASSQADRGVGNTIYF TGTGCCAGCAGCCAAGCGGACAGGGGTGTTGGAAACACCATATATTTT
few TRBJ2-2 TRBD2 TRBV19 CASTLTSGNTGELFF TGTGCCAGTACCCTGACTAGCGGAAACACCGGGGAGCTGTTTTTT
- TRBJ2-1 - TRBV4-1 CASSQANLVVGGEQFF TGCGCCAGCAGCCAAGCTAATTTAGTGGTAGGGGGTGAGCAGTTCTTC
few TRBJ2-7 - TRBV15 CATSYRDGGHEQYF TGTGCCACCAGCTACCGGGATGGGGGCCACGAGCAGTACTTC
- TRBJ2-5 - TRBV28 CASSSGQQETQYF TGTGCCAGCAGCTCAGGGCAACAAGAGACCCAGTACTTC
- TRBJ1-1 - TRBV5-4 CASSPDTGSDTEAFF TGTGCCAGCAGCCCCGATACAGGCTCGGACACTGAAGCTTTCTTT
- TRBJ1-5 TRBD1 TRBV5-1 CASSPQGADNQPQHF TGCGCCAGCAGCCCCCAGGGGGCGGACAATCAGCCCCAGCATTTT
- TRBJ2-1 TRBD1 TRBV11-3 CASSPGDRGEQFF TGTGCCAGCAGCCCTGGGGACAGGGGTGAGCAGTTCTTC
once TRBJ2-6 TRBD2 TRBV19 CASTPGRTGAGLAGGSGANVLTF TGTGCCAGTACCCCCGGGAGGACAGGAGCGGGACTAGCGGGCGGCTCTGGGGCCAACGTCCTGACTTTC
- TRBJ1-1 - TRBV5-1 CASSLEGPIMNTEAFF TGCGCCAGCAGCTTGGAGGGACCGATAATGAACACTGAAGCTTTCTTT
- TRBJ1-2 TRBD1 TRBV2 CASRKQGAGYGYTF TGTGCCAGCAGAAAACAGGGGGCCGGATATGGCTACACCTTC
- TRBJ2-1 - TRBV6-5 CASSYEGPLYNEQFF TGTGCCAGCAGTTACGAAGGGCCCCTCTACAATGAGCAGTTCTTC
- TRBJ2-7 TRBD1 TRBV5-1 CASSVRDSSYEQYF TGCGCCAGCAGCGTCCGGGACAGCTCCTACGAGCAGTACTTC
- TRBJ2-1 - TRBV5-1 CASSTRQLSYNEQFF TGCGCCAGCAGCACAAGGCAGCTCTCCTACAATGAGCAGTTCTTC
- TRBJ2-5 TRBD2 TRBV4-1 CASSVRLAGGIPETQYF TGCGCCAGCAGCGTACGACTAGCGGGGGGGATTCCGGAGACCCAGTACTTC
- TRBJ2-7 TRBD2 TRBV19 CASSTWTSGTSYEQYF TGTGCCAGTAGTACCTGGACTAGCGGAACCTCCTACGAGCAGTACTTC
once TRBJ2-3 - TRBV18 CASSPHGSQPGDTQYF TGTGCCAGCTCACCACACGGGAGTCAACCAGGGGATACGCAGTATTTT
- TRBJ1-1 - TRBV11-1 CASSLGVDTEAFF TGTGCCAGCAGCTTAGGTGTAGACACTGAAGCTTTCTTT
- TRBJ1-2 - TRBV7-2 CASSPRDFGGYYGYTF TGTGCCAGCAGCCCCAGGGATTTTGGGGGCTACTATGGCTACACCTTC